The 12 T cell receptor beta chains below come from one sample, sequenced in a study of blood T cell repertoires in COVID-19. Here immunoSEQ multiplex PCR was the method, and the copy in TCRdb shows in-frame clones only, minus some. The repertoire holds about 160,000 clones, with approximately 82% as singletons. The material sequenced was peripheral blood. These receptors came from a woman aged 80 or over with acute or convalescent COVID-19.

This clone was found a few times. The V call is TRBV5-1, the J call TRBJ2-7, with TRBD1 as a possible D gene (6 bases). Germline lookup yields CDR1 SGHRS and CDR2 YFSETQ. The V end lost 4 bases, the J end lost 1 base, and 9 bases lay between the germline ends. This CDR3 comprises 13 residues. As DNA, the CDR3 is TGCGCCAGCAGCCCCGACAGGTCCTACGAGCAGTACTTC. Its protein is CASSPDRSYEQYF.

The CDR3 sequence is CASSFMAVGTDTQYF. The CDR3 DNA follows: TGCGCCAGCAGCTTCATGGCGGTCGGTACAGATACGCAGTATTTT. The chain has TRBV5-1 and TRBJ2-3; D gene unclear. CDR1 and CDR2 (germline): SGHRS, YFSETQ. The V end lost 2 bases, the J end lost 3 bases, and 13 bases lay between the germline ends. This CDR3 has 15 amino acids.

V usage is TRBV18 and J usage is TRBJ2-1; D perhaps matches TRBD2 (6 bases). The CDR3 is 14 amino acids. Trimming took 0 bases from V and 5 from J, leaving 8 bases between them. Looked up from germline, CDR1 is KGHSH and CDR2 is LQKENI. CDR3 in DNA: TGTGCCAGCTCACCACCGGCGGGGAACAATGAGCAGTTCTTC. Translated, it gives CASSPPAGNNEQFF.

This clone has just one count. CDR3 in amino acids: CASSLRPQGATDTQYF. CDR3 nucleotides: TGTGCCAGCAGCTTAAGGCCCCAGGGGGCGACAGATACGCAGTATTTT. The V gene is TRBV7-2, the J gene TRBJ2-3; TRBD1 matches at 8 bases. The CDR3 is 16 residues long. Trimming cost V 2 bases and J 3 bases; bases outside gene matches: 7. Germline V gives CDR1 SGHTA, CDR2 FQGNSA.

This clone came up a few times. The CDR3 DNA sequence: TGTGCCAGCAGCTTAGTTAGGGGGACGGGTAATGAGCAGTTCTTC. This encodes CASSLVRGTGNEQFF. V usage is TRBV7-2 and J usage is TRBJ2-1; the D gene is possibly TRBD1 (6 bases). Germline CDR1 and CDR2: SGHTA and FQGNSA. Trimming removed 1 base at V and 7 bases at J, with 14 bases between. The CDR3 runs to 15 residues.

The chain joins TRBV14 to TRBJ2-7, with 7 bases matching TRBD1. CDR3 size: 14 residues. CDR1 and CDR2 (germline): SGHDN, FVKESK. Trimming cost V 0 bases and J 3 bases; bases outside gene matches: 2. CDR3 DNA sequence: TGTGCCAGCAGCCAAGAGGGACAGCACTACGAGCAGTACTTC. It yields the protein CASSQEGQHYEQYF.

The rearrangement links TRBV2 to TRBJ2-1, with D hard to call. Germline CDR1 reads SNHLY; CDR2 reads FYNNEI. V lost 8 bases, J lost 4 bases, and 12 bases lay in between. This CDR3 is 13 amino acids long. In nucleotides, the CDR3 is TGTGCCAGCCATCCCTCAGGTTACAATGAGCAGTTCTTC. Protein product: CASHPSGYNEQFF.

This clone was picked up one time. V gene TRBV5-1 combines with J gene TRBJ1-3; 7 bases agree with TRBD1. The CDR3 is 19 amino acids. V lost 2 bases to trimming and J lost 2 bases; unmatched junction nucleotides: 16. The V gene's germline CDR1 is SGHRS and CDR2 YFSETQ. CDR3 residues: CASSLDPRGQGEPGNTIYF. CDR3 nucleotide sequence: TGCGCCAGCAGCTTAGACCCGAGGGGGCAGGGTGAACCTGGAAACACCATATATTTT.

The sample holds a few counts of this clone. This chain joins TRBV18 and TRBJ2-1, with TRBD1 identical over 7 bases. CDR3 length: 13 amino acids. Trimming took 3 bases from V and 9 from J; bases not matched to a gene: 5. Germline lookup yields CDR1 KGHSH and CDR2 LQKENI. CDR3 sequence reads: CASSPDRLTEQFF. The CDR3, as DNA: TGTGCCAGCTCACCGGACAGGCTCACTGAGCAGTTCTTC.

The rearrangement uses TRBV4-2 and TRBJ2-7, with D tentatively TRBD1 (5 bases). The CDR3 length is 16 residues. Trimming removed 0 bases from V and 3 bases from J, with 15 bases in between. Germline assignment: CDR1 LGHNA and CDR2 YNFKEQ. The CDR3 sequence: CASSQDRLGQGYEQYF. DNA of the CDR3: TGTGCCAGCAGCCAAGACCGATTGGGGCAGGGCTACGAGCAGTACTTC.

This chain joins TRBV7-8 and TRBJ2-3; a possible D gene is TRBD1 (5 bases). V dropped 8 bases and J dropped 2 bases, with 17 bases sitting between them. CDR1 is SGHVS, CDR2 FQNEAQ, per germline. The CDR3 is made up of 15 amino acids. The CDR3 coding sequence is TGTGCCAGCCAATGGGGCTTTCACCACACAGATACGCAGTATTTT. It is translated as CASQWGFHHTDTQYF.

This clone turned up a few times. The CDR3 DNA follows: TGTGCCAGCAGTGAAGGGGGCCCTAGTTACGAGACCCAGTACTTC. It translates to CASSEGGPSYETQYF. The V call is TRBV2, the J call TRBJ2-5; D perhaps matches TRBD1 (5 bases). CDR1 is SNHLY, CDR2 FYNNEI, per germline. Trimming took off 1 base at V and 5 bases at J, with 14 bases between the two ends. The CDR3 has 15 amino acids.